This is a list of T cell receptor beta chains from one sample in a study of blood T cell repertoires in COVID-19. The method was immunoSEQ multiplex PCR; TCRdb's version includes in-frame clones alone and lacks a portion of them. The sample has 350,000 or so clones, about 89% seen once; the top ten hold 10%. Material: peripheral blood. Every receptor here comes from a woman aged 30 to 39 with COVID-19, enrolled during active disease. Each CDR3 is given with its conserved first and last residue. D genes are given only for firm matches. Size values are once, few and many counts, or a class for expanded clones, and some rows have none.

NA | NA | TRBJ1-5 | TRBV6-5 | TGTGCCAGCAGTATCCTGCAGGGTCAGCCCCAGCATTTT | CASSILQGQPQHF
NA | TRBD1 | TRBJ1-5 | TRBV6-5 | TGTGCCAGCACTTGGGGACAGGGTGGTCAGCCCCAGCATTTT | CASTWGQGGQPQHF
NA | NA | TRBJ2-1 | TRBV7-3 | TGTGCCAGCAGCTTGGCGGGAAACAATGAGCAGTTCTTC | CASSLAGNNEQFF
NA | TRBD1 | TRBJ2-1 | TRBV5-1 | TGCGCCAGCAGTTCGACGACAGGGTCCGTTGAGCAGTTCTTC | CASSSTTGSVEQFF
once | NA | TRBJ2-6 | TRBV10-3 | TGTGCCATCAGTGAGCACTCTGGGGCCAACGTCCTGACTTTC | CAISEHSGANVLTF
NA | TRBD1 | TRBJ2-5 | TRBV24-1 | TGTGCCACCAGTGATCACGGGACAGTCCAAGAGACCCAGTACTTC | CATSDHGTVQETQYF
NA | NA | TRBJ2-6 | TRBV19 | TGTGCCAGTAGTACGGGAGACTCTGGGGCCAACGTCCTGACTTTC | CASSTGDSGANVLTF
NA | NA | TRBJ1-2 | TRBV18 | TGTGCCAGCTCACCACAGGGGCACCGCAATACCCCTCTAAACTATGGCTACACCTTC | CASSPQGHRNTPLNYGYTF
NA | TRBD1 | TRBJ1-5 | TRBV7-3 | TGTGCCAGCAGCTTGGGACAGGGCGGTCAGCCCCAGCATTTT | CASSLGQGGQPQHF
NA | TRBD1 | TRBJ2-7 | TRBV11-1 | TGTGCCAGCAGCTTACGGGACAGGGACCACGAGCAGTACTTC | CASSLRDRDHEQYF
NA | TRBD1 | TRBJ1-3 | TRBV10-3 | TGTGCCATCAGTGAGTCCAGGGGGCGGACTGGAAACACCATATATTTT | CAISESRGRTGNTIYF
NA | NA | TRBJ2-3 | TRBV9 | TGTGCCAGCAGCGTACGCGAGGCCACAGATACGCAGTATTTT | CASSVREATDTQYF
NA | NA | TRBJ2-1 | TRBV7-2 | TGTGCCAGCAGCTTCCGGGGTATACAAGGTGAGCAGTTCTTC | CASSFRGIQGEQFF
NA | NA | TRBJ2-3 | TRBV5-1 | TGCGCCAGCAGCAGCAGGGTGACGACAGATACGCAGTATTTT | CASSSRVTTDTQYF
NA | NA | TRBJ2-3 | TRBV4-3 | TGCGCCAGCAGCCAAGACAGTACCACAGATACGCAGTATTTT | CASSQDSTTDTQYF
few | TRBD2 | TRBJ2-3 | TRBV9 | TGTGCCAGCAGCGTAGGACTAGCGGGAGGAACAATCACAGATACGCAGTATTTT | CASSVGLAGGTITDTQYF
once | NA | TRBJ1-1 | TRBV11-1 | TGTGCCAGCTCCCAGACAGGAGGCTGGGCTGAAGCTTTCTTT | CASSQTGGWAEAFF
NA | NA | TRBJ2-1 | TRBV19 | TGTGCCAGTAGTACGGTGTCAAATGAGCAGTTCTTC | CASSTVSNEQFF
NA | TRBD2 | TRBJ2-1 | TRBV5-1 | TGCGCCAGCAGCACCACTAGCGGGAGTTCCTACAATGAGCAGTTCTTC | CASSTTSGSSYNEQFF
NA | TRBD1 | TRBJ2-1 | TRBV12-3/TRBV12-4 | TGTGCCAGCAGTGACAGGGGTCGTAATGAGCAGTTCTTC | CASSDRGRNEQFF
few | NA | TRBJ1-2 | TRBV12-3/TRBV12-4 | TGTGCCAGCACCAAGGCCAGAGGGCGCAACTACACCTTC | CASTKARGRNYTF
NA | NA | TRBJ1-4 | TRBV10-3 | TGTGCCATCAGTACCGGGACACAACTGTTTTTT | CAISTGTQLFF
once | NA | TRBJ2-7 | TRBV19 | TGTGCCAGTAGCAGAGGACACTACGAGCAGTACTTC | CASSRGHYEQYF
once | TRBD1 | TRBJ2-3 | TRBV29-1 | TGCAGCGTTGAGGCAGGGGGCAACACAGATACGCAGTATTTT | CSVEAGGNTDTQYF
NA | TRBD1 | TRBJ2-3 | TRBV2 | TGTGCCAGCAGACGCGACAGGGTATGGACAGATACGCAGTATTTT | CASRRDRVWTDTQYF
few | TRBD2 | TRBJ2-2 | TRBV6-5 | TGTGCCAGCACCATTAGCGGGAGCGGCACCGGGGAGCTGTTTTTT | CASTISGSGTGELFF
NA | NA | TRBJ2-7 | TRBV10-2 | TGCGCCAGCAGTAGTGGGGACTGGGGTTCGTACGAGCAGTACTTC | CASSSGDWGSYEQYF
NA | TRBD2 | TRBJ2-5 | TRBV12-5 | TGTGCTAGTGGTTTGAATAACGGGACTAGCGGGCCGATACCCCAAGAGACCCAGTACTTC | CASGLNNGTSGPIPQETQYF
NA | TRBD1 | TRBJ2-7 | TRBV7-6 | TGTGCCAGCAGCAAGGAGGTGGGACAGGGGAATTTCTACGAGCAGTACTTC | CASSKEVGQGNFYEQYF
once | NA | TRBJ1-5 | TRBV19 | TGTGCCAGTAGTATAGATCTAGTGGCGAGGCCCCAGCATTTT | CASSIDLVARPQHF
few | TRBD1 | TRBJ1-4 | TRBV5-1 | TGCGCCAGCAGCTCGCTCAGGGGGGAAAAACTGTTTTTT | CASSSLRGEKLFF
NA | TRBD2 | TRBJ2-1 | TRBV11-3 | TGTGCCAGCAGCCGACTAGCGGGAGCCTACAATGAGCAGTTCTTC | CASSRLAGAYNEQFF
NA | TRBD2 | TRBJ2-3 | TRBV2 | TGTGCCAGCAGTGTTAGCGGGGATACTAAAGATACGCAGTATTTT | CASSVSGDTKDTQYF
NA | NA | TRBJ2-6 | TRBV9 | TGTGCCAGCAGCTCTCCTGGGGCCAACGTCCTGACTTTC | CASSSPGANVLTF
NA | TRBD2 | TRBJ2-7 | TRBV27 | TGTGCCAGCTCTAGGAGGCGGGAGGGCCTCGAGCAGTACTTC | CASSRRREGLEQYF
NA | NA | TRBJ1-5 | TRBV19 | TGTGCCAGTAGTATAGCCCGACGGGGGGATCAGCCCCAGCATTTT | CASSIARRGDQPQHF
NA | NA | TRBJ1-2 | TRBV19 | NA | CASTSDSFFGYTF
NA | TRBD1 | TRBJ2-5 | TRBV28 | TGTGCCAGCAGTTCCTCCGGGACAGGGAAAGAGACCCAGTACTTC | CASSSSGTGKETQYF
NA | NA | TRBJ1-1 | TRBV6-5 | TGTGCCAGCAGTTTTAACAGAGTAGCTGAAGCTTTCTTT | CASSFNRVAEAFF
few | TRBD1 | TRBJ2-2 | TRBV28 | TGTGCCATCCGGGACAGGGTGAACACCGGGGAGCTGTTTTTT | CAIRDRVNTGELFF
NA | NA | TRBJ2-1 | TRBV9 | TGTGCCAGCAGCGTAGAACCCACCACGGGAGCCTACAATGAGCAGTTCTTC | CASSVEPTTGAYNEQFF
NA | TRBD2 | TRBJ2-7 | TRBV30 | TGTGCCTGGAGTTTGCGGGAGGGTAGCGAGCAGTACTTC | CAWSLREGSEQYF
NA | TRBD1 | TRBJ1-4 | TRBV30 | TGTGCCTGGAGTGTACTAGGGGGACAGGGGTTTGAAAAACTGTTTTTT | CAWSVLGGQGFEKLFF
NA | NA | TRBJ1-2 | TRBV21-1 | TGTGCCAGCAGCAAAGGGGACAGGGACCTTAACTATGGCTACACCTTC | CASSKGDRDLNYGYTF
NA | NA | TRBJ2-7 | TRBV28 | TGTGCCAGCAGGGGCATATACGAGCAGTACTTC | CASRGIYEQYF
NA | TRBD1 | TRBJ1-1 | TRBV23-1 | TGCGCCAGCAGTAAGAACCGGGACAGGGGCACTGAAGCTTTCTTT | CASSKNRDRGTEAFF
NA | TRBD2 | TRBJ2-5 | TRBV4-1 | TGCGCCAGCAGCCACGGGACTACCCAAGAGACCCAGTACTTC | CASSHGTTQETQYF
once | NA | TRBJ2-7 | TRBV12-3/TRBV12-4 | TGTGCCAGCAGTTTGGCGGCCTACGAGCAGTACTTC | CASSLAAYEQYF
NA | NA | TRBJ2-2 | TRBV15 | TGTGCCACCAGCAGAGTCACCACTATGTACGGCGGGGAGCTGTTTTTT | CATSRVTTMYGGELFF
few | TRBD1 | TRBJ1-1 | TRBV18 | TGTGCCAGCTCACCGCCAGGGGGCCGTAGGCAGAACACTGAAGCTTTCTTT | CASSPPGGRRQNTEAFF
few | NA | TRBJ1-5 | TRBV30 | TGTGCCTGGAGCGGACCGGACTCTTATAGCAATCAGCCCCAGCATTTT | CAWSGPDSYSNQPQHF